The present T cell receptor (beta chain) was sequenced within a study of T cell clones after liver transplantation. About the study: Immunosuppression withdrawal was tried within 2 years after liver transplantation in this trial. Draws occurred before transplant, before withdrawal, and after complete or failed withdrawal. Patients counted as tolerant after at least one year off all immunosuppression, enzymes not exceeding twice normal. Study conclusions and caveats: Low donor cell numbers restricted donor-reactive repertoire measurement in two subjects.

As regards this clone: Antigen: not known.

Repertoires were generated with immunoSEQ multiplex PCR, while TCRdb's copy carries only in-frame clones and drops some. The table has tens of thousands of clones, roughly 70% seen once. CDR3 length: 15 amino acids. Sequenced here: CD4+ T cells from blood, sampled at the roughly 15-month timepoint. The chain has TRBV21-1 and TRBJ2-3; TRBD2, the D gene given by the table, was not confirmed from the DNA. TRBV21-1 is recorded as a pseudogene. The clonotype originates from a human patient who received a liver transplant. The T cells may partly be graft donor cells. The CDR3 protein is CASSRLAGKTDTQYF. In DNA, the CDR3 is TGTGCCAGCAGTAGACTAGCGGGGAAGACAGATACGCAGTATTTT.